This paragraph covers one TCR beta chain sequence. In the original workflow: Nucleated cell counts were estimated from reference gene primer amplification. The data were produced by immunoSEQ multiplex PCR, yet TCRdb's version contains in-frame clones alone and is incomplete. V and J calls and clone size come straight from that table; D and trimming were deduced from the DNA. This table has some 220,000 clones, about 85% appearing once. The sample originates from a study of blood T cell repertoires in COVID-19. Looking at the study overall: COVID-19 samples from acute and convalescent phases originated in the United States, Italy and Spain.

Trimming shortened V by 0 bases and J by 0 bases, and 6 bases separated the two germline ends. CDR1 MNHNS and CDR2 SASEGT come from the germline V gene. This CDR3 comprises 16 residues. This TCR was recovered from a woman aged 55 to 70 who had recovered from COVID-19. The chain recombines TRBV6-1 with TRBJ1-6, with D unclear. The sample taken for sequencing was peripheral blood. The CDR3 bases are TGTGCCAGCAGTGAAGCAGGGAGCTCCTATAATTCACCCCTCCACTTT. It translates to CASSEAGSSYNSPLHF.